A few counts support the clone carrying this T cell receptor beta chain. No antigen is known for it. The same CDR3 is also encoded by other DNA sequences in this sample. Every bit of the isolated RNA underwent reverse transcription, so sequencing read expressed TCRB transcripts. Method: immunoSEQ multiplex PCR; TCRdb's copy keeps in-frame clones and lacks some. The sample has about 270,000 clones, 12% to 15% seen once. Using CD45RO/CCR7/CD25/CD127/CD95/CD27, CD4+ naive, central memory, regulatory and stem cell-like memory cells were sorted. The entry originates in a study of beta chain features in type 1 diabetes. About the research overall: There was similarity between patients and healthy donors in age, gender and cell yields.

Study-wide results and limits: Type 1 diabetes patients had moderately but significantly shorter TCRB CDR3s in all four CD4+ subsets. Junctions at VDJ sites from type 1 diabetes patients had fewer insertions and more deletions.

The V end was cut by 1 base, the J end by 3 bases, with 7 bases between. CDR1 SGHTA and CDR2 FQGNSA come from the germline V gene. This CDR3 has 14 residues. This chain uses TRBV7-2 with TRBJ1-5; D not certain. The sequenced sample was naive CD4+ T cells from blood. The sequence derives from a woman aged 35 to 49 in good health. The CDR3 spells CASSLGGFNQPQHF. The CDR3, as DNA: TGTGCCAGCAGCTTAGGAGGTTTCAATCAGCCCCAGCATTTT.